The 24 T cell receptor beta chains below were found in one sample sequenced in a study of CD8 T cells in ankylosing spondylitis. TCRdb reprocessed the 5' RACE reads with MiXCR, giving one entry per CDR3 protein. The data contain some 270,000 distinct CDR3 sequences, 32% of them singletons. Material for sequencing was blood, either unsorted or a sorted T cell fraction (not recorded which). The receptors originated from a male donor with ankylosing spondylitis or in good health (not recorded which).

This clonotype was counted between two and nine times. V is TRBV12-3 or TRBV12-4 and J is TRBJ2-3; 8 bases match TRBD1. This CDR3 is built from 15 residues. The V segment lost 6 bases and the J segment 1 base; nucleotides outside the gene matches: 6. CDR3 bases: TGTGCCAGCAGCTACCTACAGGGGGGCACAGATACGCAGTATTTT. As protein: CASSYLQGGTDTQYF.

This clonotype has more than one count but fewer than ten. The chain couples TRBV4-1 to TRBJ1-6; maybe TRBD1 (5 bases). Per the germline V gene, CDR1 is MGHRA and CDR2 is YSYEKL. Trimming shortened V by 5 bases and J by 10 bases, and 27 bases separated the two germline ends. This CDR3 region has 18 residues. The CDR3 here is CASSERTGVGSERSPLHF. The CDR3 DNA follows: TGCGCCAGCAGCGAAAGAACGGGGGTAGGTTCGGAAAGGTCACCCCTCCACTTT.

J is TRBJ2-5 and V is TRBV20-1; the match to TRBD2 covers 10 bases. This CDR3 is built from 15 residues. The V gene end was trimmed by 5 bases and the J gene end by 5 bases; junction bases not matched to a gene: 11. CDR1 and CDR2 from the germline V gene are DFQATT and SNEGSKA (reference sequence). The CDR3 protein is CSAGDTAGGRETQYF. The CDR3 nucleotides read TGCAGTGCTGGGGATACAGCGGGGGGGCGGGAGACCCAGTACTTC.

This chain links TRBV6-1 with TRBJ2-2; D unclear. Trimming removed 6 bases at V and 6 bases at J, with 17 bases between. Germline CDR1 reads MNHNS; CDR2 reads SASEGT. The CDR3 loop spans 15 amino acids. The CDR3 DNA follows: TGTGCCAGCAGGACACCGAGTGGGCTTTCCGGGGAGCTGTTTTTT. This encodes CASRTPSGLSGELFF.

This clonotype appeared a few times. The genes are TRBV29-1 and TRBJ2-3, with TRBD2 matching 8 bases. Germline V gene lookup returns CDR1 SQVTM and CDR2 ANQGSEA. V lost 4 bases and J lost 5; bases outside the gene matches: 11. CDR3 length: 15 residues. For the CDR3, the DNA is TGCAGCGTTGTTTTGGTGCGGGGGGCAGGAGATACGCAGTATTTT. Residues: CSVVLVRGAGDTQYF.

Ten or more counts support this clonotype. This sequence joins TRBV20-1 and TRBJ2-3; 7 bases are shared with TRBD1. The germline gives CDR1 DFQATT, CDR2 SNEGSKA (reference sequence). J lost 3 bases, V lost 5 bases, and 11 bases had no gene match. This CDR3 is built from 15 residues. CDR3 protein: CSARGAGTVTDTQYF. The CDR3 DNA follows: TGCAGTGCTCGAGGGGCCGGGACAGTAACAGATACGCAGTATTTT.

This clonotype is termed medium-sized (0.01 to 0.1%). The J gene is TRBJ2-5, the V gene TRBV29-1, with D possibly matching TRBD2 (5 bases). This CDR3 region has 16 residues. V lost 0 bases and J lost 3, with 17 bases in between. Germline CDR1 SQVTM, CDR2 ANQGSEA. CDR3 coding DNA: TGCAGCGTTGAAGACCCCTTTGCGGGTGAAAAAGAGACCCAGTACTTC. It yields the protein CSVEDPFAGEKETQYF. Full variable domain (outside the CDR3, taken from reference TRBV29-1 and TRBJ2-5): SAVISQKPSRDICQRGTSLTIQCQVDSQVTMMFWYRQQPGQSLTLIATANQGSEATYESGFVIDKFPISRPNLTFSTLTVSNMSPEDSSIYLCSVEDPFAGEKETQYFGPGTRLLVL.

This clonotype was picked up a small number of times. J is TRBJ2-3 and V is TRBV28; no clear D. The CDR3 extends over 13 amino acids. V was pared by 3 bases and J by 6 bases, with 10 bases between. The germline V gene encodes CDR1 MDHEN and CDR2 SYDVKM. The CDR3 sequence is CASSFSPTDTQYF. CDR3 nucleotide sequence: TGTGCCAGCAGTTTTTCCCCGACGGATACGCAGTATTTT. Using reference TRBV28 and TRBJ2-3 for the parts outside the CDR3, the full variable domain is DVKVTQSSRYLVKRTGEKVFLECVQDMDHENMFWYRQDPGLGLRLIYFSYDVKMKEKGDIPEGYSVSREKKERFSLILESASTNQTSMYLCASSFSPTDTQYFGPGTRLTVL.

This clonotype was found a few times. The chain joins TRBV6-5 to TRBJ2-7; either TRBD1 or TRBD2 may supply D (5 bases each). The CDR3 consists of 14 residues. V shed 0 bases and J shed 4 bases, with 10 bases lying between them. Germline CDR1 MNHEY, CDR2 SVGAGI. Here the CDR3 reads CASSYSGPAYEQYF. CDR3 sequence (DNA): TGTGCCAGCAGTTACTCGGGACCTGCATACGAGCAGTACTTC.

V is TRBV6-2 or TRBV6-3 and J is TRBJ2-5, with D possibly matching TRBD2 (5 bases). Germline CDR1 MNHEY, CDR2 SVGEGT. The CDR3 extends over 15 amino acids. Trimming cost V 8 bases and J 6 bases, with 22 bases left between them. CDR3 in DNA: TGTGCCAGCCTCGACGGGCTAGCCCTGAAAAAGACCCAGTACTTC. Translating it yields CASLDGLALKKTQYF.

This clonotype appeared a few times. This rearrangement joins TRBV6-6 to TRBJ1-1, with D hard to call. The CDR3 loop spans 12 amino acids. V was trimmed by 8 bases and J by 2 bases, leaving 9 bases between them. Germline V lookup: CDR1 MNHNY, CDR2 SVGAGI (reference sequence). CDR3 sequence reads: CASGYGNTEAFF. The CDR3, as DNA: TGTGCCAGCGGATACGGAAACACTGAAGCTTTCTTT.

The V gene is TRBV5-1, the J gene TRBJ2-4, with D perhaps TRBD1 (6 bases). Trimming pared 2 bases from V and 8 bases from J, leaving 8 bases between. Germline values: CDR1 SGHRS, CDR2 YFSETQ. The length of the CDR3 is 12 residues. The CDR3 DNA is TGCGCCAGCAGCTTTGAGGGGGACATTCAGTACTTC. Amino acids: CASSFEGDIQYF.

The gene calls are TRBV6-1 and TRBJ2-3; no firm D call. This CDR3 comprises 15 residues. CDR1 MNHNS and CDR2 SASEGT come from the germline V gene. With 4 bases removed from V and 5 bases from J, the gap between germline ends came to 16 bases. The chain's CDR3 is CASSVDGDGKDTQYF. The CDR3 DNA follows: TGTGCCAGCAGTGTGGACGGCGACGGTAAAGATACGCAGTATTTT.

CDR3 nucleotides: TGTGCCAGCGGAGGGACAGGCCAAATGAACACTGAAGCTTTCTTT. Residues: CASGGTGQMNTEAFF. The rearrangement links TRBV12-3 or TRBV12-4 to TRBJ1-1, with 8 positions matching TRBD1. With 8 bases clipped from V and 0 bases from J, the junction kept 8 bases outside the gene matches. CDR3 length: 15 residues.

This clonotype was detected only once. The chain uses TRBV19 and TRBJ2-1, with TRBD1 identical over 7 bases. Germline CDR1 and CDR2: LNHDA and SQIVND (reference sequence). This CDR3 comprises 15 residues. Trimming took 7 bases from V and 3 from J; bases not matched to a gene: 9. The CDR3 DNA follows: TGTGCCAGTACCCCCCGGGCAGGGGGCTACAATGAGCAGTTCTTC. Amino acids: CASTPRAGGYNEQFF.

This clonotype was detected only a few times. This chain links TRBV20-1 with TRBJ2-3, with D maybe TRBD1 (5 bases). The V gene's germline CDR1 is DFQATT and CDR2 SNEGSKA (reference sequence). V lost 3 bases and J lost 12, with 16 bases in between. The CDR3 loop spans 12 amino acids. The CDR3, as DNA: TGCAGTGCTAGGTCGGCAGGGAAAGGACAGTATTTT. Residues: CSARSAGKGQYF.

This chain links TRBV12-3 or TRBV12-4 with TRBJ2-7; D may be TRBD1 (5 bases). V shed 1 base and J shed 0 bases, with 10 bases lying between them. The length of the CDR3 is 15 residues. For the CDR3, the DNA is TGTGCCAGCAGTTTAGATACAGGTACCTCCTACGAGCAGTACTTC. Translated: CASSLDTGTSYEQYF.

The genes are TRBV5-1 and TRBJ2-7; D remains unclear. The CDR3 contains 12 residues. The V end was cut by 2 bases, the J end by 6 bases, with 9 bases between. In germline, CDR1 is SGHRS, CDR2 YFSETQ. The chain's CDR3 is CASSFNTAEQYF. The CDR3 nucleotides are TGCGCCAGCAGCTTTAATACCGCCGAGCAGTACTTC.

The V and J genes are TRBV6-5 and TRBJ2-5, with D perhaps matching TRBD1 or TRBD2 (5 bases each). The germline gives CDR1 MNHEY, CDR2 SVGAGI. CDR3 size: 14 residues. With 3 bases removed from V and 2 bases from J, the gap between germline ends came to 10 bases. Here the CDR3 reads CASSYQGPQETQYF. CDR3 DNA sequence: TGTGCCAGCAGTTATCAGGGACCTCAAGAGACCCAGTACTTC.

The rearrangement uses TRBV12-3 or TRBV12-4 and TRBJ2-4; no clear D gene. This CDR3 has 14 amino acids. Trimming took off 4 bases at V and 3 bases at J, with 10 bases between the two ends. The CDR3: CASSSPGDKNIQYF. The CDR3 DNA sequence: TGTGCCAGCAGTTCTCCGGGTGACAAAAACATTCAGTACTTC.

The J gene is TRBJ2-5, the V gene TRBV28; 7 bases agree with TRBD1. CDR3 length: 12 residues. CDR1 and CDR2 from the germline V gene are MDHEN and SYDVKM. V lost 6 bases and J lost 3; bases outside the gene matches: 1. The CDR3 nucleotides read TGTGCCAGCAGGGGACAGAAAGAGACCCAGTACTTC. As protein: CASRGQKETQYF.

This clonotype has only a few counts. The chain links TRBV20-1 to TRBJ1-2, with 7 positions matching TRBD1. The CDR3 length is 13 residues. Trimming took 6 bases from V and 5 from J; bases not matched to a gene: 9. Germline V lookup: CDR1 DFQATT, CDR2 SNEGSKA (reference sequence). The CDR3 sequence: CSAKTGTAYGYTF. The CDR3 region has the DNA TGCAGTGCCAAAACCGGGACAGCATATGGCTACACCTTC.

This clonotype was found once. The chain employs TRBV3-1 and TRBJ2-5; D is unresolved. CDR1 and CDR2 from the germline V gene are LGHDT and YNNKEL (reference sequence). V lost 3 bases and J lost 0, with 8 bases in between. CDR3 size: 14 residues. CDR3 DNA: TGTGCCAGCAGCCATCGGGTTCACCAAGAGACCCAGTACTTC. It codes for CASSHRVHQETQYF.

The rearrangement joins TRBV6-1 to TRBJ1-1; a possible D gene is TRBD1 (6 bases). The CDR3 contains 16 residues. Germline V lookup: CDR1 MNHNS, CDR2 SASEGT. The V end lost 5 bases, the J end lost 2 bases, and 18 bases lay between the germline ends. CDR3 DNA sequence: TGTGCCAGCAGTAGGGGTGGGAAAGGGACAAACACTGAAGCTTTCTTT. It codes for CASSRGGKGTNTEAFF.